This is a list of T cell receptor beta chains from one sample in a study of cytomegalovirus exposure and HLA in healthy donors. Profiling relied on immunoSEQ multiplex PCR, and the TCRdb table lists in-frame clones only, not all of them. This sample has around 150,000 clones; around 78% occur once, and the top ten carry about 1%. The sample taken for sequencing was PBMCs. The receptors stem from a middle-aged woman in good health and CMV-seronegative. CDR3s include the opening cysteine and the closing phenylalanine or tryptophan. The D gene is left open where the match is weak. Size tells how often a clone was seen (once, few, many) or the class of an expanded clone, and some rows leave it out.

clone size: .; V gene: TRBV27; J gene: TRBJ2-3; D gene: .; CDR3 DNA: TGTGCCAGCAGAAACTTCTACACAGATACGCAGTATTTT; CDR3 protein: CASRNFYTDTQYF
clone size: .; V gene: TRBV6-1; J gene: TRBJ1-3; D gene: .; CDR3 DNA: TGTGCCAGCAGAGAGGGAGCTGGAAACACCATATATTTT; CDR3 protein: CASREGAGNTIYF
clone size: few; V gene: TRBV4-1; J gene: TRBJ1-5; D gene: .; CDR3 DNA: TGCGCCAGCAGCCAAGGCGACAAGCCTGACCAGCCCCAGCATTTT; CDR3 protein: CASSQGDKPDQPQHF
clone size: .; V gene: TRBV6-5; J gene: TRBJ1-1; D gene: .; CDR3 DNA: TGTGCCAGCAGTGGAACAGGGTTTAGCACTGAAGCTTTCTTT; CDR3 protein: CASSGTGFSTEAFF
clone size: .; V gene: TRBV28; J gene: TRBJ2-3; D gene: .; CDR3 DNA: TGTGCCAGCCTTCCCGGGTGGCACACAGATACGCAGTATTTT; CDR3 protein: CASLPGWHTDTQYF
clone size: .; V gene: TRBV6-1; J gene: TRBJ2-5; D gene: .; CDR3 DNA: TGTGCCAGCAGTGATGGGGCGGAGACCCAGTACTTC; CDR3 protein: CASSDGAETQYF
clone size: .; V gene: TRBV14; J gene: TRBJ2-3; D gene: .; CDR3 DNA: TGTGCCAGCAGCCAAGATGGGCCGCGTTCAGATACGCAGTATTTT; CDR3 protein: CASSQDGPRSDTQYF
clone size: .; V gene: TRBV7-9; J gene: TRBJ1-1; D gene: .; CDR3 DNA: TGTGCCAGCAGCTTAGCTTCGGTCGTGAGGGCGGCAACTTTCTTT; CDR3 protein: CASSLASVVRAATFF
clone size: .; V gene: TRBV29-1; J gene: TRBJ1-1; D gene: TRBD1; CDR3 DNA: TGCAGCGTAACGGGACAGCCGAACACTGAAGCTTTCTTT; CDR3 protein: CSVTGQPNTEAFF
clone size: once; V gene: TRBV5-6; J gene: TRBJ1-1; D gene: .; CDR3 DNA: TGTGCCAGCAGCTTGGGGCCGGGACTTAGAGGCACTGAAGCTTTCTTT; CDR3 protein: CASSLGPGLRGTEAFF
clone size: .; V gene: TRBV7-9; J gene: TRBJ2-2; D gene: .; CDR3 DNA: TGTGCCAGCAGCCGCTCGGGGGCCGGGGAGCTGTTTTTT; CDR3 protein: CASSRSGAGELFF
clone size: .; V gene: TRBV20-1; J gene: TRBJ1-2; D gene: .; CDR3 DNA: TGCAGTGCCCTGCGTGAGGGCTACACCTTC; CDR3 protein: CSALREGYTF
clone size: .; V gene: TRBV9; J gene: TRBJ2-7; D gene: .; CDR3 DNA: TGTGCCAGCAGCGTAGATCTAGGTTCCTACGAGCAGTACTTC; CDR3 protein: CASSVDLGSYEQYF
clone size: .; V gene: TRBV11-3; J gene: TRBJ1-4; D gene: .; CDR3 DNA: TGTGCCAGCACCTCGCAGGGGATTGAAAAACTGTTTTTT; CDR3 protein: CASTSQGIEKLFF
clone size: few; V gene: TRBV5-1; J gene: TRBJ2-7; D gene: .; CDR3 DNA: TGCGCCAGCAGCTTGGGGTCAGGGTCCGGCGAGCAGTACTTC; CDR3 protein: CASSLGSGSGEQYF
clone size: .; V gene: TRBV27; J gene: TRBJ2-3; D gene: .; CDR3 DNA: TGTGCCAGCAGTTCCTTCACAGATACGCAGTATTTT; CDR3 protein: CASSSFTDTQYF
clone size: .; V gene: TRBV7-9; J gene: TRBJ2-7; D gene: TRBD2; CDR3 DNA: TGTGCCAGCAGCCTAAGGCGGGGACTACGGGACTCAAACTACGAGCAGTACTTC; CDR3 protein: CASSLRRGLRDSNYEQYF
clone size: .; V gene: TRBV6-1; J gene: TRBJ1-2; D gene: .; CDR3 DNA: TGTGCCAGCAGTGAAGCCGCAGGCCCGAACTATGGCTACACCTTC; CDR3 protein: CASSEAAGPNYGYTF